What follows describes a single TCR beta chain. As originally analysed: How many nucleated cells were present was estimated from reference gene primer amplification. Generated by immunoSEQ multiplex PCR, the TCRdb table keeps only in-frame clones and is missing some. The V and J calls and clone size are taken from that table; D and trimming were inferred from the DNA. Among approximately 270,000 clones listed, roughly 80% were seen once. This sample is drawn from a study of blood T cell repertoires in COVID-19. Per the germline V gene, CDR1 is MDHEN and CDR2 is SYDVKM. The CDR3 covers 12 residues. Trimming left V 5 bases short and J 5 bases short, with 9 bases between.

The TCR sequence derives from a person aged 65 to 85 with COVID-19, enrolled during active disease. The J gene is TRBJ1-2, the V gene TRBV28; D is undetermined. Sequences were obtained from peripheral blood. The chain's CDR3 is CASSADSYGYTF. The CDR3 DNA sequence: TGTGCCAGCAGTGCAGATTCTTATGGCTACACCTTC.